These 29 T cell receptor beta chains share one sample of origin, sequenced in a study of T cells in localized non-small cell lung cancer. Method: immunoSEQ multiplex PCR; TCRdb's copy keeps in-frame clones and lacks some. This table has approximately 2,800 clones, more than 20% appearing once. Source: normal lung tissue next to the tumor, taken before any cancer treatment. The receptors originated from a male donor older than 55 with stage II lung adenocarcinoma.

This chain joins TRBV9 and TRBJ1-3; D remains unclear. The germline V and J ends were trimmed by 0 bases and 8 bases, with 15 bases remaining between them. Germline loops: CDR1 SGDLS, CDR2 YYNGEE. The CDR3 consists of 15 residues. CDR3: CASSVEIGFGDTIYF. CDR3 nucleotides: TGTGCCAGCAGCGTAGAAATAGGGTTCGGGGACACCATATATTTT.

The chain carries TRBV11-3 and TRBJ2-2; no clear D gene. The ends were cut back, 3 bases at V and 4 bases at J, with 15 bases in the middle. Germline V gene lookup returns CDR1 SGHNT and CDR2 YENEEA. CDR3 size: 16 residues. As DNA, the CDR3 is TGTGCCAGCAGCTTGGTACCTAACTTTCCCACCGGGGAGCTGTTTTTT. Translated: CASSLVPNFPTGELFF. Drawing the rest from reference TRBV11-3 and TRBJ2-2, the complete variable domain is EAGVVQSPRYKIIEKKQPVAFWCNPISGHNTLYWYLQNLGQGPELLIRYENEEAVDDSQLPKDRFSAERLKGVDSTLKIQPAELGDSAVYLCASSLVPNFPTGELFFGEGSRLTVL.

This clone was observed a handful of times. J is TRBJ2-2 and V is TRBV11-3; 7 bases map to TRBD2. The V and J ends lost 5 bases and 0 bases, in that order; junction bases with no gene match: 6. Germline CDR1 reads SGHNT; CDR2 reads YENEEA. This CDR3 has 16 residues. This CDR3 reads CASSVRELPNTGELFF. CDR3 nucleotide sequence: TGTGCCAGCAGCGTGCGGGAGCTACCGAACACCGGGGAGCTGTTTTTT.

The table lists this clone with a few counts. The V and J genes are TRBV6-8 and TRBJ2-2, with D perhaps matching TRBD1 (6 bases). Germline V CDR1 and CDR2: MNHGY, SAAAGT. V lost 7 bases and J lost 1, with 13 bases in between. CDR3 length equals 15 residues. Here the CDR3 reads CASKKQGLNTGELFF. CDR3 bases: TGTGCCAGCAAAAAACAGGGTTTGAACACCGGGGAGCTGTTTTTT.

J is TRBJ2-2 and V is TRBV6-7, with 7 bases aligning to TRBD1. TRBV6-7 is an open reading frame whose function is uncertain. The CDR3 is 18 amino acids. V shed 2 bases and J 0 bases; nucleotides not matched to a gene: 9. The CDR3 loop reads CASSYIAGQVANTGELFF. The CDR3 nucleotides read TGTGCCAGCAGTTACATCGCTGGACAGGTCGCGAACACCGGGGAGCTGTTTTTT.

The rearrangement joins TRBV6-8 to TRBJ2-1; 8 bases map to TRBD1. The CDR3 is 15 amino acids. The ends lost 10 bases at V and 4 bases at J; junction bases unmatched: 12. Germline V lookup: CDR1 MNHGY, CDR2 SAAAGT. The CDR3 spells CAIRVETGVYNEQFF. The CDR3 nucleotides are TGTGCCATCAGGGTTGAGACAGGGGTTTACAATGAGCAGTTCTTC.

The genes are TRBV18 and TRBJ2-6, with D perhaps given as TRBD1 or TRBD2 (5 bases each). Germline assignment: CDR1 KGHSH and CDR2 LQKENI. V lost 3 bases, J lost 0 bases, and 18 bases lay in between. The CDR3 runs to 19 residues. CDR3 DNA sequence: TGTGCCAGCTCACCCGTTGGGGCAACGGGATCCTCTGGGGCCAACGTCCTGACTTTC. The encoded protein is CASSPVGATGSSGANVLTF. Combining the CDR3 with reference TRBV18 and TRBJ2-6 gives the whole variable domain NAGVMQNPRHLVRRRGQEARLRCSPMKGHSHVYWYRQLPEEGLKFMVYLQKENIIDESGMPKERFSAEFPKEGPSILRIQQVVRGDSAAYFCASSPVGATGSSGANVLTFGAGSRLTVL.

The CDR3 DNA is TGTGCCAGCAGCTCCGGGACAGGGGGCATTCAGCCCCAGCATTTT. Translation gives CASSSGTGGIQPQHF. This chain connects TRBV11-3 to TRBJ1-5; 12 bases agree with TRBD1. The CDR3 extends over 15 amino acids. V gave up 4 bases and J gave up 6 bases; unmatched junction bases: 4. The germline V gene has CDR1 SGHNT and CDR2 YENEEA.

V gene TRBV18 combines with J gene TRBJ2-5; perhaps D is TRBD1 or TRBD2 (5 bases each). Germline CDR1 reads KGHSH; CDR2 reads LQKENI. This CDR3 region has 14 residues. The V end was cut by 2 bases, the J end by 5 bases, with 12 bases between. The CDR3 nucleotides read TGTGCCAGCTCACCAGGGGCTAGCCTCGAGACCCAGTACTTC. Its protein product is CASSPGASLETQYF.

This chain joins TRBV19 and TRBJ2-7, with 7 bases matching TRBD1. This CDR3 has 14 amino acids. The V segment lost 3 bases and the J segment 2 bases; nucleotides outside the gene matches: 4. CDR1 and CDR2 (germline): LNHDA, SQIVND (reference sequence). The CDR3 nucleotides read TGTGCCAGTAGTATCCCCGGACAGGCCTACGAGCAGTACTTC. It is translated as CASSIPGQAYEQYF.

The chain is built from TRBV11-3 and TRBJ2-6; 9 bases line up with TRBD1. The V and J ends lost 8 bases and 3 bases, in that order; junction bases with no gene match: 11. CDR3 size: 17 residues. CDR1 SGHNT and CDR2 YENEEA come from the germline V gene. The CDR3 sequence is CASSSGQGSYGANVLTF. DNA of the CDR3: TGTGCCAGCTCCTCGGGACAGGGATCGTATGGGGCCAACGTCCTGACTTTC.

This clone has more than one count but fewer than ten. The chain carries TRBV11-3 and TRBJ1-2, with TRBD1 matching 10 bases. The V gene end was trimmed by 5 bases and the J gene end by 4 bases; junction bases not matched to a gene: 4. The CDR3 has 14 amino acids. Germline-derived CDR1 and CDR2 are SGHNT and YENEEA. The CDR3 loop reads CASSPTGGGYGYTF. In nucleotides, the CDR3 is TGTGCCAGCAGCCCGACAGGGGGCGGCTATGGCTACACCTTC.

As for this clone: The read stops 1 residue short of the end of the CDR3; the missing end is completed from the germline J gene. J is TRBJ2-7 and V is TRBV10-3; D is uncertain. The germline V gene encodes CDR1 ENHRY and CDR2 SYGVKD. CDR3 length: 16 amino acids. The V and J ends lost 2 bases and 0 bases respectively, with 14 bases between them. CDR3 DNA, as far as it was read: TGTGCCATCAGTGAGGGTAGTGCAGCTAGCTCCTACGAGCAGTAC. Amino acids: CAISEGSAASSYEQY. The whole CDR3 region reads CAISEGSAASSYEQYF.

This clone was seen more than once but under ten times. This chain uses TRBV5-1 with TRBJ1-3; 7 bases fit TRBD1. The ends lost 0 bases at V and 0 bases at J; junction bases unmatched: 12. The CDR3 is 19 amino acids. Germline V lookup: CDR1 SGHRS, CDR2 YFSETQ. The CDR3 reads CASSLVSGQGVSSGNTIYF. The CDR3 DNA reads TGCGCCAGCAGCTTGGTATCGGGGCAGGGGGTCAGCTCTGGAAACACCATATATTTT. Together with reference TRBV5-1 and TRBJ1-3, the CDR3 gives the full variable domain: KAGVTQTPRYLIKTRGQQVTLSCSPISGHRSVSWYQQTPGQGLQFLFEYFSETQRNKGNFPGRFSGRQFSNSRSEMNVSTLELGDSALYLCASSLVSGQGVSSGNTIYFGEGSWLTVV.

V is TRBV19 and J is TRBJ2-2, with 7 bases that match TRBD1. The CDR3 has 17 amino acids. CDR1 and CDR2 from the germline V gene are LNHDA and SQIVND (reference sequence). V was clipped by 5 bases and J by 5 bases; unmatched bases: 14. In nucleotides, the CDR3 is TGTGCCAGTAGTTTCAAATCCGGGACAGTTCTTACCGGGGAGCTGTTTTTT. Protein product: CASSFKSGTVLTGELFF.

A note on this clone: One junction end does not reproduce the germline sequence, and a read error may be involved. The chain joins TRBV18 to TRBJ2-1, with D perhaps assigned TRBD1 or TRBD2 (6 bases each). In germline, CDR1 is KGHSH, CDR2 LQKENI. The CDR3 loop spans 14 amino acids. The CDR3 bases are TGTGCCAGCTCCCCACGGGGGCTGGACAATGAGCAGTTCTTC. This gives the protein CASSPRGLDNEQFF.

By its share, this clone is large. No DNA is shown, since the ends of the CDR3 on it are uncertain; the CDR3 is the one TCRdb lists. The V call is TRBV9, the J call TRBJ1-1. The CDR3 is made up of 16 amino acids, end residues included. Germline loops: CDR1 SGDLS, CDR2 YYNGEE. The CDR3 protein is CASSSELFLENTEAFF.

This clone was counted between two and nine times. The V and J genes are TRBV6-8 and TRBJ1-3; D gene ambiguous. This CDR3 comprises 12 residues. CDR1 is MNHGY and CDR2 is SAAAGT in the germline V gene. V lost 7 bases and J lost 2, with 6 bases in between. The CDR3 nucleotides are TGTGCCAGCACCCCGGCTGGAAACACCATATATTTT. It encodes CASTPAGNTIYF.

The chain uses TRBV19 and TRBJ2-5; D uncertain. The CDR3 runs 14 residues. Germline CDR1 reads LNHDA; CDR2 reads SQIVND (reference sequence). Trimming removed 3 bases at V and 4 bases at J, with 12 bases between. CDR3 DNA: TGTGCCAGTAGTATTGGGTCTGAGCTAGAGACCCAGTACTTC. It yields the protein CASSIGSELETQYF.

This chain links TRBV25-1 with TRBJ1-2, with no clear D. From germline, CDR1 is MGHDK and CDR2 SYGVNS. CDR3 length equals 13 residues. V was trimmed by 1 base and J by 2 bases, leaving 5 bases between them. The CDR3 DNA reads TGTGCCAGCAGTGAATTAATAAACTATGGCTACACCTTC. Translation: CASSELINYGYTF.

The chain has TRBV5-1 and TRBJ1-6; D gene uncertain. The germline CDR1 and CDR2 sequences are SGHRS and YFSETQ. The CDR3 is made up of 17 amino acids. V was cut by 4 bases and J by 0 bases, with 14 bases left in between. The CDR3 protein is CASSPRDASSYNSPLHF. CDR3 coding DNA: TGCGCCAGCAGCCCCCGAGACGCGAGCTCCTATAATTCACCCCTCCACTTT.

The V call is TRBV5-1, the J call TRBJ2-4, with D perhaps TRBD1 (5 bases). CDR3 size: 14 residues. Trimming took off 0 bases at V and 1 base at J, with 5 bases between the two ends. CDR1 is SGHRS, CDR2 YFSETQ, per germline. The CDR3 coding sequence is TGCGCCAGCAGCTTGGACAGGGCCAAAAACATTCAGTACTTC. Translated, it gives CASSLDRAKNIQYF. Full variable domain (remainder filled in from reference TRBV5-1 and TRBJ2-4): KAGVTQTPRYLIKTRGQQVTLSCSPISGHRSVSWYQQTPGQGLQFLFEYFSETQRNKGNFPGRFSGRQFSNSRSEMNVSTLELGDSALYLCASSLDRAKNIQYFGAGTRLSVL.

The gene calls are TRBV5-1 and TRBJ1-2; D possibly corresponds to TRBD1 (6 bases). Germline V gene data show CDR1 as SGHRS and CDR2 as YFSETQ. The V end lost 5 bases, the J end lost 0 bases, and 14 bases lay between the germline ends. CDR3 length: 15 residues. The CDR3 is CASSSGTPTNYGYTF. CDR3 coding DNA: TGCGCCAGCAGTTCAGGGACACCAACTAACTATGGCTACACCTTC.

This clone was counted between two and nine times. V gene TRBV19 combines with J gene TRBJ1-1; no firm D call. Trimming cost V 5 bases and J 0 bases, with 7 bases left between them. CDR1 is LNHDA and CDR2 is SQIVND in the germline V gene (reference sequence). The CDR3 is 13 amino acids. The CDR3 is CASSPTMNTEAFF. The CDR3 DNA reads TGTGCCAGTAGTCCTACCATGAACACTGAAGCTTTCTTT.

This clone has a handful of counts. The chain couples TRBV5-1 to TRBJ2-5; D uncertain. Trimming pared 4 bases from V and 6 bases from J, leaving 16 bases between. Per the germline V gene, CDR1 is SGHRS and CDR2 is YFSETQ. The length of the CDR3 is 14 residues. The CDR3 loop is CASSPALSRQTQYF. CDR3 coding DNA: TGCGCCAGCAGCCCCGCACTCAGCAGGCAGACCCAGTACTTC.

The chain uses TRBV18 and TRBJ2-1; D is undetermined. CDR1 KGHSH and CDR2 LQKENI come from the germline V gene. The CDR3 length is 13 residues. Trimming took 4 bases from V and 9 from J, leaving 13 bases between them. CDR3 nucleotide sequence: TGTGCCAGCTCACAAGACCAAGGCGGTGAGCAGTTCTTC. Protein: CASSQDQGGEQFF. Full variable domain (remainder filled in from reference TRBV18 and TRBJ2-1): NAGVMQNPRHLVRRRGQEARLRCSPMKGHSHVYWYRQLPEEGLKFMVYLQKENIIDESGMPKERFSAEFPKEGPSILRIQQVVRGDSAAYFCASSQDQGGEQFFGPGTRLTVL.

This clone has more than one count but fewer than ten. This chain joins TRBV11-3 and TRBJ2-3; the match to TRBD2 covers 9 bases. With 7 bases clipped from V and 4 bases from J, the junction kept 15 bases outside the gene matches. Germline CDR1 is SGHNT and CDR2 is YENEEA. The CDR3 consists of 17 residues. As DNA, the CDR3 is TGTGCCAGCACCCTTGGGGTAGCGGGGGAGGGAGCAGATACGCAGTATTTT. Encoded protein: CASTLGVAGEGADTQYF.

The rearrangement links TRBV10-2 to TRBJ1-2, with D possibly matching TRBD1 (6 bases). Trimming shortened V by 0 bases and J by 8 bases, and 10 bases separated the two germline ends. The CDR3 has 13 amino acids. Germline CDR1 WSHSY, CDR2 SAAADI. The CDR3 DNA reads TGCGCCAGCAGTGAGTCGGCAGGGGCCGGCTACACCTTC. This codes for CASSESAGAGYTF.

This clone occurred a few times. This rearrangement joins TRBV7-5 to TRBJ2-7; the DNA was not used to check the table's D call, TRBD1. TRBV7-5 is noted as a pseudogene. This CDR3 region has 14 residues. CDR3 sequence: CASSLDRPSYEQYF. As DNA, the CDR3 is TGTGCCAGCAGCTTGGACAGACCCAGCTACGAGCAGTACTTC.